Listed here is a single T cell receptor beta chain. Study processing details: Reference gene primers were amplified, and this amplification served to estimate nucleated cell counts. Clones were read by immunoSEQ multiplex PCR, and TCRdb kept only the in-frame ones, dropping some. D and trimming come from the DNA, and the V and J calls and clone size come from that table. The sample has about 200,000 clones, about 93% seen once. These data originate in a study of blood T cell repertoires in COVID-19. Study overall: Samples came from the United States, Italy and Spain, spanning acute and convalescent COVID-19.

This CDR3 spans 14 amino acids. Germline V gives CDR1 SGHNT, CDR2 YYREEE (reference sequence). After removal of 1 base from V and 3 bases from J, the junction contained 3 bases not matched to a gene. This chain joins TRBV5-4 and TRBJ2-7; 8 bases agree with TRBD1. This clonotype originated in a man between 60 and 70 years old with COVID-19, enrolled during active disease. Material for sequencing was peripheral blood. CDR3 nucleotides: TGTGCCAGCAGCTTGACAGGGGGGAACTACGAGCAGTACTTC. Its translation: CASSLTGGNYEQYF. Variable domain in full (rest from reference TRBV5-4 and TRBJ2-7): ETGVTQSPTHLIKTRGQQVTLRCSSQSGHNTVSWYQQALGQGPQFIFQYYREEENGRGNFPPRFSGLQFPNYSSELNVNALELDDSALYLCASSLTGGNYEQYFGPGTRLTVT.